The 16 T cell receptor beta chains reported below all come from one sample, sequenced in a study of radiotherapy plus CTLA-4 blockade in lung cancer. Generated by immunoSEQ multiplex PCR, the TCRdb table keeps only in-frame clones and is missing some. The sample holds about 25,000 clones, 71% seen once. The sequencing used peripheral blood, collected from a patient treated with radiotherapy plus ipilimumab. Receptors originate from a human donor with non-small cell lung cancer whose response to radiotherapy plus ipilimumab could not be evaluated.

The DNA of the CDR3 is TGTGCCAGCAGCTTTCGGCGAAGCGTAGCCAAAAACATTCAGTACTTC. This gives the protein CASSFRRSVAKNIQYF. The chain couples TRBV5-6 to TRBJ2-4; D gene ambiguous. V was clipped by 2 bases and J by 0 bases, with 12 bases between them. Germline CDR1 and CDR2: SGHDT and YYEEEE. This CDR3 comprises 16 residues. Variable domain in full (rest from reference TRBV5-6 and TRBJ2-4): DAGVTQSPTHLIKTRGQQVTLRCSPKSGHDTVSWYQQALGQGPQFIFQYYEEEERQRGNFPDRFSGHQFPNYSSELNVNALLLGDSALYLCASSFRRSVAKNIQYFGAGTRLSVL.

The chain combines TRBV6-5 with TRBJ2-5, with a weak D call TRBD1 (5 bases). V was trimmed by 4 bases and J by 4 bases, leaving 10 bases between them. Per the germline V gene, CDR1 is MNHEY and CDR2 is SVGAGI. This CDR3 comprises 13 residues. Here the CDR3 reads CASSSPGAETQYF. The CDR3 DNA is TGTGCCAGCAGTTCCCCTGGGGCAGAGACCCAGTACTTC.

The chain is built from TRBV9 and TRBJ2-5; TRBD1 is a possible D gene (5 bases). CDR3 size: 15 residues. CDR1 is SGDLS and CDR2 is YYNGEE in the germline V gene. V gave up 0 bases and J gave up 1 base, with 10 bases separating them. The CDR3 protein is CASSVAARGQETQYF. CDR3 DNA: TGTGCCAGCAGCGTAGCAGCTAGGGGCCAAGAGACCCAGTACTTC.

The CDR3 region is CASSQDLIPTGYTF. CDR3 bases: TGCGCCAGCAGCCAAGATCTGATTCCTACCGGCTACACCTTC. This sequence joins TRBV4-3 and TRBJ1-2; D uncertain. V was cut by 0 bases and J by 8 bases, with 13 bases left in between. The CDR3 covers 14 residues. Germline assignment: CDR1 LGHNA and CDR2 YSLEER.

This chain's CDR3 is CASSSGTLSSYEQYF. The DNA for the CDR3 is TGCGCCAGCAGCTCCGGGACTCTAAGCTCCTACGAGCAGTACTTC. This chain links TRBV5-1 with TRBJ2-5, with a tentative D call TRBD2 (6 bases). TRBJ2-7 matches the DNA end more closely, so the J call is doubtful. CDR1 SGHRS and CDR2 YFSETQ come from the germline V gene. CDR3 size: 15 residues.

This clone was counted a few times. The CDR3 region has the DNA TGTGCCAGCAGCTCGGTCACAGGGGGCGATGAAAAACTGTTTTTT. The encoded protein is CASSSVTGGDEKLFF. This chain links TRBV7-9 with TRBJ1-4; TRBD1 matches 9 bases. CDR3 length equals 15 residues. Unmatched junction bases numbered 6, after V lost 4 bases and J lost 6 bases. Per germline, CDR1 SEHNR and CDR2 FQNEAQ (reference sequence).

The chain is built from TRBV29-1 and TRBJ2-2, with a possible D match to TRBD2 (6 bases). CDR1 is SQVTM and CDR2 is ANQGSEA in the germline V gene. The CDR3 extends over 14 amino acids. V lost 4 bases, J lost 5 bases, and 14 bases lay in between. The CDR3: CSVVGGRATGELFF. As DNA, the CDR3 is TGCAGCGTTGTTGGGGGGAGAGCGACCGGGGAGCTGTTTTTT.

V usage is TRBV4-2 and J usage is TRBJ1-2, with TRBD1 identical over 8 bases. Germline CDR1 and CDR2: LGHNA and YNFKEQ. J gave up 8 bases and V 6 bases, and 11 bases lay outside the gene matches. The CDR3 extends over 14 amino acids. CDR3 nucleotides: TGTGCCAGCAGTCCTCCGACAGGGGATGGAGGCTACACCTTC. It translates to CASSPPTGDGGYTF.

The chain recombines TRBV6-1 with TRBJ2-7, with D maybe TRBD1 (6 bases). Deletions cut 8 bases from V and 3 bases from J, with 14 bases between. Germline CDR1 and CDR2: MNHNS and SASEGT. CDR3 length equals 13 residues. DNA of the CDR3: TGTGCCAGCCGCAGGGGAAGAGTCTACGAGCAGTACTTC. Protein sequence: CASRRGRVYEQYF.

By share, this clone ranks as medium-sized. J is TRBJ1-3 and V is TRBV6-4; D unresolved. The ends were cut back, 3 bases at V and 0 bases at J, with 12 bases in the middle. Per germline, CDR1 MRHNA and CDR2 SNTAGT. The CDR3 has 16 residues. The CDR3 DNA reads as TGTGCCAGCAGTGAGTGGGCCGACGACTCTGGAAACACCATATATTTT. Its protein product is CASSEWADDSGNTIYF.

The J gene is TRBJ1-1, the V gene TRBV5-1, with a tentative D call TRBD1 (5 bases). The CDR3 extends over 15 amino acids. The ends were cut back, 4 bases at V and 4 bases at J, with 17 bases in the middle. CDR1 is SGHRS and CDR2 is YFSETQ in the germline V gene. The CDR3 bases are TGCGCCAGCAGCAGGGAACAGGTGGGAGGCACTGAAGCTTTCTTT. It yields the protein CASSREQVGGTEAFF.

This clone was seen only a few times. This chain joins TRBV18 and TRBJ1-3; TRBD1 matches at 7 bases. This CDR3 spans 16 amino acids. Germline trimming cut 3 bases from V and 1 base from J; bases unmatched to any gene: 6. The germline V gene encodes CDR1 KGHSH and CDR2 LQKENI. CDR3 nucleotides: TGTGCCAGCTCACCCGACAGGGCAGGATCTGGAAACACCATATATTTT. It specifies CASSPDRAGSGNTIYF. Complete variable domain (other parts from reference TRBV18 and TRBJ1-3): NAGVMQNPRHLVRRRGQEARLRCSPMKGHSHVYWYRQLPEEGLKFMVYLQKENIIDESGMPKERFSAEFPKEGPSILRIQQVVRGDSAAYFCASSPDRAGSGNTIYFGEGSWLTVV.

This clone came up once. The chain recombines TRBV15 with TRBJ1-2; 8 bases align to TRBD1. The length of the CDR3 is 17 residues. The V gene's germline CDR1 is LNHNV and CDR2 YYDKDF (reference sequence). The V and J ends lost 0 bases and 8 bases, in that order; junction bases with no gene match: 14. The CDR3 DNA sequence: TGTGCCACCAGCAGAGAGGTTCAGGGGGCCTACCTATGGGGCTACACCTTC. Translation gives CATSREVQGAYLWGYTF.

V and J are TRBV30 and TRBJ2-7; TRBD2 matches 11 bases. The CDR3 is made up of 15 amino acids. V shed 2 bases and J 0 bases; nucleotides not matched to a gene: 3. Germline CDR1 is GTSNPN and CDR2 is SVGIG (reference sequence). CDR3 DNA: TGTGCCTGGAGTATAGGGACTAGCGGCTCCTACGAGCAGTACTTC. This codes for CAWSIGTSGSYEQYF.

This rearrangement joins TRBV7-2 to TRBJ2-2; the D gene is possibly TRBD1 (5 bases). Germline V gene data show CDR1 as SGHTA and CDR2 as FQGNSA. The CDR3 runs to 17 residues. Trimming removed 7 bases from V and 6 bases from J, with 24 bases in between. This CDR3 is CASTPTAVVGVPGELFF. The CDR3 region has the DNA TGTGCCAGCACCCCAACCGCGGTGGTAGGGGTACCCGGGGAGCTGTTTTTT. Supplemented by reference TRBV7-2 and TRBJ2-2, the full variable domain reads GAGVSQSPSNKVTEKGKDVELRCDPISGHTALYWYRQSLGQGLEFLIYFQGNSAPDKSGLPSDRFSAERTGGSVSTLTIQRTQQEDSAVYLCASTPTAVVGVPGELFFGEGSRLTVL.

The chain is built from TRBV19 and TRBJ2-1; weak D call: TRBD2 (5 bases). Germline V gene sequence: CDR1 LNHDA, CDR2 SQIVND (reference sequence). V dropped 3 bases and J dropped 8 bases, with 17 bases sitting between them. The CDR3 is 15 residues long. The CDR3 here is CASSIQRRSDDEQFF. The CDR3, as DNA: TGTGCCAGTAGTATCCAGCGGCGATCCGACGATGAGCAGTTCTTC. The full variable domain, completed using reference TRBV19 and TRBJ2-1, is DGGITQSPKYLFRKEGQNVTLSCEQNLNHDAMYWYRQDPGQGLRLIYYSQIVNDFQKGDIAEGYSVSREKKESFPLTVTSAQKNPTAFYLCASSIQRRSDDEQFFGPGTRLTVL.